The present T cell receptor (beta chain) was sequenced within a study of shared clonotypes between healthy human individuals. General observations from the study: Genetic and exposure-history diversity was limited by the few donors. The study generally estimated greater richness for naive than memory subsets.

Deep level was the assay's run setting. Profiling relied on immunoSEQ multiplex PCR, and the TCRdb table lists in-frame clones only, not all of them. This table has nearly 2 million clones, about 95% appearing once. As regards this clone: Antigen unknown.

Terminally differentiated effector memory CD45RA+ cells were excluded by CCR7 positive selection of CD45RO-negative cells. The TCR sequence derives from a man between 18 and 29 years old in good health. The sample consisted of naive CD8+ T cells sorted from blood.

The CDR3 nucleotides read TGTGCCAGCAGTGGCTCAGGGAAGTACCAAGAGACCCAGTACTTC. Translation: CASSGSGKYQETQYF. This sequence joins TRBV6-1 and TRBJ2-5; D is perhaps TRBD1 (5 bases). Trimming left V 4 bases short and J 0 bases short, with 12 bases between. CDR1 MNHNS and CDR2 SASEGT come from the germline V gene. The CDR3 runs 15 residues.